The 11 T cell receptor beta chains below come from one sample, sequenced in a study of chemoradiotherapy in HPV16-positive cancers. The repertoire was sequenced with immunoSEQ multiplex PCR; TCRdb's copy has only in-frame clones and lacks some. The sample lists some 11,000 clones, about four fifths occurring once. This specimen was taken from a patient who underwent chemoradiotherapy. The receptors come from a human donor with HPV-associated anogenital cancer.

This clone was found once. The chain uses TRBV6-6 and TRBJ1-6, with 7 bases identical to TRBD1. Looked up from germline, CDR1 is MNHNY and CDR2 is SVGAGI (reference sequence). The CDR3 is made up of 16 amino acids. With 7 bases clipped from V and 10 bases from J, the junction kept 16 bases outside the gene matches. CDR3 sequence reads: CASTLRGTGEKSPLHF. Written as DNA, the CDR3 is TGTGCCAGCACCCTACGCGGTACAGGGGAAAAGTCACCCCTCCACTTT.

V usage is TRBV6-5 and J usage is TRBJ1-4; D unclear. Germline loops: CDR1 MNHEY, CDR2 SVGAGI. The CDR3 spans 14 residues. The V and J ends lost 6 bases and 0 bases respectively, with 8 bases between them. The CDR3 sequence: CASRDATTNEKLFF. The DNA of the CDR3 is TGTGCCAGCAGGGACGCCACAACTAATGAAAAACTGTTTTTT.

The chain combines TRBV7-3 with TRBJ2-2; the D is unclear. Trimming removed 0 bases from V and 4 bases from J, with 9 bases in between. The CDR3 has 15 residues. Germline values: CDR1 SGHTA, CDR2 FQGTGA. CDR3 protein: CASSLTPWGTGELFF. CDR3 sequence (DNA): TGTGCCAGCAGCTTAACGCCCTGGGGCACCGGGGAGCTGTTTTTT. Supplemented by reference TRBV7-3 and TRBJ2-2, the full variable domain reads GAGVSQTPSNKVTEKGKYVELRCDPISGHTALYWYRQSLGQGPEFLIYFQGTGAADDSGLPNDRFFAVRPEGSVSTLKIQRTERGDSAVYLCASSLTPWGTGELFFGEGSRLTVL.

This sequence joins TRBV6-5 and TRBJ1-2; D might be TRBD1 (6 bases). The CDR3 has 14 amino acids. CDR1 is MNHEY and CDR2 is SVGAGI in the germline V gene. Trimming pared 2 bases from V and 4 bases from J, leaving 11 bases between. The CDR3 reads CASSYRDNRYGYTF. The CDR3 nucleotides read TGTGCCAGCAGTTACCGGGACAATCGCTATGGCTACACCTTC.

The chain recombines TRBV28 with TRBJ2-1, with TRBD1 matching 7 bases. J lost 5 bases, V lost 4 bases, and 8 bases had no gene match. This CDR3 has 15 amino acids. The germline V gene encodes CDR1 MDHEN and CDR2 SYDVKM. Here the CDR3 DNA reads TGTGCCAGCAGTTCTCTCGACAGGGCCGACAATGAGCAGTTCTTC. Its protein is CASSSLDRADNEQFF. Based on the CDR3 plus reference TRBV28 and TRBJ2-1, the full variable domain is DVKVTQSSRYLVKRTGEKVFLECVQDMDHENMFWYRQDPGLGLRLIYFSYDVKMKEKGDIPEGYSVSREKKERFSLILESASTNQTSMYLCASSSLDRADNEQFFGPGTRLTVL.

The rearrangement uses TRBV27 and TRBJ1-2, with 7 bases lining up with TRBD1. The CDR3 is made up of 15 amino acids. J gave up 7 bases and V 6 bases, and 14 bases lay outside the gene matches. Germline V gives CDR1 MNHEY, CDR2 SMNVEV (reference sequence). The CDR3: CASRQQGGANGGYTF. DNA of the CDR3: TGTGCCAGCAGGCAGCAGGGGGGGGCTAATGGTGGCTACACCTTC.

The rearrangement links TRBV14 to TRBJ1-5, with D unresolved. V was shortened by 1 base and J by 4 bases, with 11 bases between the two germline ends. Germline lookup yields CDR1 SGHDN and CDR2 FVKESK. There are 15 residues in the CDR3. CDR3 amino acids: CASSQVVSDNQPQHF. Here the CDR3 DNA reads TGTGCCAGCAGCCAAGTGGTGTCAGATAATCAGCCCCAGCATTTT. Combining the CDR3 with reference TRBV14 and TRBJ1-5 gives the whole variable domain EAGVTQFPSHSVIEKGQTVTLRCDPISGHDNLYWYRRVMGKEIKFLLHFVKESKQDESGMPNNRFLAERTGGTYSTLKVQPAELEDSGVYFCASSQVVSDNQPQHFGDGTRLSIL.

This chain uses TRBV7-3 with TRBJ2-1; D ambiguous. The germline V gene has CDR1 SGHTA and CDR2 FQGTGA. This CDR3 contains 15 residues. V lost 6 bases to trimming and J lost 6 bases, with 18 bases between them. CDR3 amino acids: CASSSTGSPGNEQFF. CDR3 bases: TGTGCCAGCAGTTCTACCGGGTCCCCGGGCAATGAGCAGTTCTTC. The full variable domain, rest sourced from reference TRBV7-3 and TRBJ2-1, is GAGVSQTPSNKVTEKGKYVELRCDPISGHTALYWYRQSLGQGPEFLIYFQGTGAADDSGLPNDRFFAVRPEGSVSTLKIQRTERGDSAVYLCASSSTGSPGNEQFFGPGTRLTVL.

The CDR3 nucleotides read TGTGCCAGCCTTGGGAATCCCCCCTACGAGCAGTACTTC. Protein sequence: CASLGNPPYEQYF. The V gene is TRBV28, the J gene TRBJ2-7; D is undetermined. CDR1 is MDHEN, CDR2 SYDVKM, per germline. Trimming took 8 bases from V and 2 from J, leaving 13 bases between them. The CDR3 consists of 13 residues. The whole variable domain, filled in from reference TRBV28 and TRBJ2-7, reads DVKVTQSSRYLVKRTGEKVFLECVQDMDHENMFWYRQDPGLGLRLIYFSYDVKMKEKGDIPEGYSVSREKKERFSLILESASTNQTSMYLCASLGNPPYEQYFGPGTRLTVT.

The chain carries TRBV11-2 and TRBJ2-7, with D maybe TRBD2 (6 bases). V lost 5 bases and J lost 0, with 11 bases in between. The CDR3 is 14 residues long. Germline V gene lookup returns CDR1 SGHAT and CDR2 FQNNGV. The chain's CDR3 is CASSPGGSSYEQYF. CDR3 nucleotide sequence: TGTGCCAGCAGCCCCGGAGGGAGCTCCTACGAGCAGTACTTC.

The chain carries TRBV19 and TRBJ2-5; TRBD2 matches 7 bases. Unmatched junction bases numbered 4, after V lost 4 bases and J lost 2 bases. The V gene's germline CDR1 is LNHDA and CDR2 SQIVND (reference sequence). The length of the CDR3 is 14 residues. Written as DNA, the CDR3 is TGTGCCAGTAGTACGGGGGGAAGGCAAGAGACCCAGTACTTC. Translating it yields CASSTGGRQETQYF.